Shown below are 14 T cell receptor beta chains from a single sample sequenced in a study of blood T cell repertoires in COVID-19. Method: immunoSEQ multiplex PCR; TCRdb's copy keeps in-frame clones and lacks some. This table has approximately 100,000 clones, 84% appearing once. What was sequenced was peripheral blood. These receptors originate from a man aged 55 to 70 with acute or convalescent COVID-19.

The chain combines TRBV5-6 with TRBJ2-7; 7 positions agree with TRBD2. Trimming took 4 bases from V and 4 from J; bases not matched to a gene: 8. The length of the CDR3 is 14 residues. Germline values: CDR1 SGHDT, CDR2 YYEEEE. The CDR3 nucleotides read TGTGCCAGCAGCCCGACCGGGACTAAATACGAGCAGTACTTC. Protein: CASSPTGTKYEQYF.

The J gene is TRBJ2-1, the V gene TRBV5-1; possibly TRBD1 for D (6 bases). V lost 4 bases, J lost 2 bases, and 16 bases lay in between. Germline CDR1 and CDR2: SGHRS and YFSETQ. The CDR3 contains 16 residues. The CDR3 DNA sequence: TGCGCCAGCAGCAGCCAGACAGGTCCAACCTACAATGAGCAGTTCTTC. Translated: CASSSQTGPTYNEQFF.

Of note for this clone: The identical CDR3 is also encoded by other nucleotide sequences in the sample. The J gene is TRBJ2-2, the V gene TRBV7-8; TRBD1 matches at 9 bases. With V trimmed by 5 bases and J by 5 bases, 6 bases remained unmatched. The CDR3 has 15 amino acids. The V gene's germline CDR1 is SGHVS and CDR2 FQNEAQ. CDR3: CASSLRDRVTGELFF. CDR3 in DNA: TGTGCCAGCAGCCTCCGGGACAGGGTGACCGGGGAGCTGTTTTTT.

The V and J genes are TRBV7-9 and TRBJ2-3; unclear D gene. CDR3 length: 15 residues. Trimming shortened V by 6 bases and J by 1 base, and 14 bases separated the two germline ends. The V gene's germline CDR1 is SEHNR and CDR2 FQNEAQ (reference sequence). The CDR3 loop is CASRHLGVGTDTQYF. The CDR3, as DNA: TGTGCCAGCAGGCACTTGGGCGTGGGCACAGATACGCAGTATTTT.

This clone came up a few times. The V and J genes are TRBV6-4 and TRBJ2-7; no definite D call. CDR1 MRHNA and CDR2 SNTAGT come from the germline V gene. V lost 0 bases and J 3 bases, leaving 12 bases between the germline ends. The CDR3 runs to 15 residues. The CDR3, as DNA: TGTGCCAGCAGTGACTCGTCTAGAAAAAGCTACGAGCAGTACGTC. Its translation: CASSDSSRKSYEQYV.

J is TRBJ2-1 and V is TRBV10-3; D gene uncertain. The germline V gene has CDR1 ENHRY and CDR2 SYGVKD. Trimming took off 4 bases at V and 5 bases at J, with 12 bases between the two ends. The CDR3 is made up of 14 amino acids. The CDR3 loop is CAISVPGLNNEQFF. The CDR3 DNA is TGTGCCATCAGTGTCCCGGGTCTAAACAATGAGCAGTTCTTC.

The chain has TRBV19 and TRBJ2-4; 10 positions match TRBD1. There are 14 residues in the CDR3. V gave up 9 bases and J gave up 7 bases; unmatched junction bases: 9. Germline V gene data show CDR1 as LNHDA and CDR2 as SQIVND (reference sequence). The DNA of the CDR3 is TGTGCCAGCAAACCAGGGACAGGGGCGAACATTCAGTACTTC. This encodes CASKPGTGANIQYF.

The genes are TRBV27 and TRBJ2-2, with a tentative D call TRBD1 (6 bases). V lost 1 base and J lost 0, with 9 bases in between. The CDR3 contains 16 residues. From germline, CDR1 is MNHEY and CDR2 SMNVEV (reference sequence). The CDR3 here is CASSLFWGPNTGELFF. In DNA, the CDR3 is TGTGCCAGCAGTTTATTTTGGGGGCCGAACACCGGGGAGCTGTTTTTT.

The gene calls are TRBV5-1 and TRBJ2-5; 9 bases are shared with TRBD2. Trimming at V came to 0 bases and at J to 5 bases, leaving 2 bases not matched to a gene. Germline CDR1 is SGHRS and CDR2 is YFSETQ. The CDR3 sequence is 14 residues long. CDR3 sequence reads: CASSLDAGGETQYF. CDR3 in DNA: TGCGCCAGCAGCTTGGATGCGGGAGGGGAGACCCAGTACTTC. The full variable domain, with the rest looked up from reference TRBV5-1 and TRBJ2-5, is KAGVTQTPRYLIKTRGQQVTLSCSPISGHRSVSWYQQTPGQGLQFLFEYFSETQRNKGNFPGRFSGRQFSNSRSEMNVSTLELGDSALYLCASSLDAGGETQYFGPGTRLLVL.

The chain uses TRBV14 and TRBJ2-4; TRBD2 aligns across 7 bases. Germline values: CDR1 SGHDN, CDR2 FVKESK. With V trimmed by 1 base and J by 7 bases, 4 bases remained unmatched. This CDR3 is built from 14 residues. As DNA, the CDR3 is TGTGCCAGCAGCCAAGTCTCCGGGGGGAACATTCAGTACTTC. It encodes CASSQVSGGNIQYF.

This chain links TRBV9 with TRBJ1-3, with 7 bases identical to TRBD1. V lost 4 bases and J lost 7; bases outside the gene matches: 17. The CDR3 length is 17 residues. The germline V gene has CDR1 SGDLS and CDR2 YYNGEE. The CDR3 DNA sequence: TGTGCCAGCAGCCCTTCCTGGGGACAGCGACGACTCAACACCATATATTTT. Translating it yields CASSPSWGQRRLNTIYF.

The gene calls are TRBV19 and TRBJ2-1; 12 positions agree with TRBD2. The CDR3 totals 15 residues. The V gene end was trimmed by 8 bases and the J gene end by 7 bases; junction bases not matched to a gene: 9. Germline V gene sequence: CDR1 LNHDA, CDR2 SQIVND (reference sequence). CDR3 in DNA: TGTGCCAGTGGTAATAGCGGACTAGCGGGAAATGAGCAGTTCTTC. It is translated as CASGNSGLAGNEQFF.

J is TRBJ2-2 and V is TRBV7-2; 7 nucleotides match TRBD2. Germline lookup yields CDR1 SGHTA and CDR2 FQGNSA. Germline trimming cut 6 bases from V and 1 base from J; bases unmatched to any gene: 8. This CDR3 comprises 16 residues. The CDR3 nucleotides are TGTGCCAGCAGGTTGCCAGGACTAGGGAACACCGGGGAGCTGTTTTTT. This codes for CASRLPGLGNTGELFF.

The chain carries TRBV6-1 and TRBJ2-2; tentatively, D is TRBD2 (5 bases). V lost 2 bases, J lost 5 bases, and 9 bases lay in between. The CDR3 is 14 amino acids. Germline CDR1 is MNHNS and CDR2 is SASEGT. In DNA form, the CDR3 reads TGTGCCAGCAGTGAAATTCGAGGGACCGGGGAGCTGTTTTTT. Translated: CASSEIRGTGELFF.